These 10 T cell receptor beta chains were all obtained from the same sample, sequenced in a study of T cell responses to AZD1222 COVID-19 vaccine. Profiling relied on immunoSEQ multiplex PCR, and the TCRdb table lists in-frame clones only, not all of them. The top ten clones hold approximately 7.6% of a sample with around 120,000 clones, around nine tenths of them seen once. The input for sequencing was peripheral blood, taken on day 0 of AZD1222 vaccination. The receptor set was obtained from an adult in good health.

The chain recombines TRBV5-1 with TRBJ2-1; 7 bases fit TRBD1. CDR3 length: 15 amino acids. J gave up 8 bases and V 4 bases, and 12 bases lay outside the gene matches. Germline lookup yields CDR1 SGHRS and CDR2 YFSETQ. The CDR3 coding sequence is TGCGCCAGCAGCAAGGACAGGATAAAAATAGATGAGCAGTTCTTC. Translated, it gives CASSKDRIKIDEQFF.

V and J are TRBV7-9 and TRBJ2-3; 7 nucleotides line up with TRBD2. Germline V gene data show CDR1 as SEHNR and CDR2 as FQNEAQ (reference sequence). This CDR3 comprises 12 residues. With V trimmed by 8 bases and J by 5 bases, 4 bases remained unmatched. The CDR3 nucleotides are TGTGCCAGCCAACTAGCGCAAGATACGCAGTATTTT. Translating gives CASQLAQDTQYF.

The gene calls are TRBV18 and TRBJ1-6, with 8 bases identical to TRBD1. The CDR3 runs 17 residues. Per germline, CDR1 KGHSH and CDR2 LQKENI. V dropped 5 bases and J dropped 10; count of bases not matched to a gene: 16. In DNA, the CDR3 is TGTGCCAGCTCATCTGGACAGGGAAGGAAAGGGGTGTCACCCCTCCACTTT. Its protein is CASSSGQGRKGVSPLHF.

The V gene is TRBV27, the J gene TRBJ2-2; 8 nucleotides match TRBD2. The CDR3 consists of 14 residues. With V trimmed by 6 bases and J by 6 bases, 6 bases remained unmatched. CDR1 is MNHEY and CDR2 is SMNVEV in the germline V gene (reference sequence). In nucleotides, the CDR3 is TGTGCCAGCAGCGTGGTTAGCGGGGCCGGGGAGCTGTTTTTT. Its translation is CASSVVSGAGELFF.

This chain uses TRBV28 with TRBJ1-5, with 12 bases identical to TRBD1. V dropped 9 bases and J dropped 2; count of bases not matched to a gene: 14. Per germline, CDR1 MDHEN and CDR2 SYDVKM. The CDR3 sequence is 18 residues long. The CDR3 DNA is TGTGCCAGTTCACCGAGGGACAGGGGGCTGGTAGGCAATCAGCCCCAGCATTTT. Translating gives CASSPRDRGLVGNQPQHF.

This clone came up once. The chain links TRBV15 to TRBJ2-3, with D possibly TRBD1 on 6 matching bases. V was trimmed by 0 bases and J by 2 bases, leaving 15 bases between them. Per the germline V gene, CDR1 is LNHNV and CDR2 is YYDKDF (reference sequence). This CDR3 spans 17 amino acids. The CDR3 spells CATSREIQGTFTDTQYF. In DNA, the CDR3 is TGTGCCACCAGCAGAGAGATACAGGGAACTTTCACAGATACGCAGTATTTT.

This chain uses TRBV9 with TRBJ2-5; the match to TRBD2 covers 9 bases. This CDR3 is 16 amino acids long. J lost 5 bases, V lost 0 bases, and 8 bases had no gene match. In germline, CDR1 is SGDLS, CDR2 YYNGEE. CDR3 residues: CASSVAGGRAGETQYF. In DNA form, the CDR3 reads TGTGCCAGCAGCGTAGCTGGCGGGAGGGCCGGGGAGACCCAGTACTTC. Full variable domain (outside the CDR3, taken from reference TRBV9 and TRBJ2-5): DSGVTQTPKHLITATGQRVTLRCSPRSGDLSVYWYQQSLDQGLQFLIQYYNGEERAKGNILERFSAQQFPDLHSELNLSSLELGDSALYFCASSVAGGRAGETQYFGPGTRLLVL.

The CDR3 protein is CASSARGNEQFF. CDR3 nucleotide sequence: TGCGCCAGCAGCGCAAGGGGAAATGAGCAGTTCTTC. The V gene is TRBV5-1, the J gene TRBJ2-1; D possibly corresponds to TRBD1 (5 bases). Trimming removed 4 bases at V and 7 bases at J, with 9 bases between. Germline CDR1 SGHRS, CDR2 YFSETQ. The CDR3 consists of 12 residues.

The J gene is TRBJ2-5, the V gene TRBV10-2; D is undetermined. This CDR3 has 13 residues. Germline CDR1 is WSHSY and CDR2 is SAAADI. V was clipped by 0 bases and J by 1 base, with 3 bases between them. The DNA of the CDR3 is TGCGCCAGCAGTGAGTCGTTCCAAGAGACCCAGTACTTC. It codes for CASSESFQETQYF.

Only one count was recorded for this clone. The rearrangement joins TRBV7-3 to TRBJ2-3, with D possibly TRBD1 on 6 matching bases. The CDR3 is 14 amino acids. Trimming took 5 bases from V and 6 from J, leaving 15 bases between them. CDR1 SGHTA and CDR2 FQGTGA come from the germline V gene. The DNA for the CDR3 is TGTGCCAGCAGCCCAACGGACAGCGCGGATACGCAGTATTTT. It encodes CASSPTDSADTQYF.